This TCR beta chain was profiled in a study of blood T cell repertoires in COVID-19 (dated by TCRdb to 2020 to 2022). For the study in its entirety: The collaborator samples originated in the United States, Italy and Spain and spanned the acute and convalescent phases of COVID-19. The prospective study material was composed of cDNA or gDNA derived from T cells, B-cell-depleted T cells, or PBMCs. The dataset comprised deeply sampled blood TCRbeta repertoires from subjects exposed to, actively infected with, or recovered from COVID-19. The repertoires were released in a freely available public database meant as a resource for research on the immune response to SARS-CoV-2. The samples were drawn from two sources: the first 160 participants of the ongoing ImmuneRACE study, and 1,254 subjects contributed by 6 global collaborators. A de-identified subject ID, COVID-19 status, age in years and sex were almost always included in the sample metadata. Where available, HLA class I and class II types were taken from metadata supplied by the sample provider and were not determined by assay-based typing.

Results the study describes overall, beyond this receptor: Clinical and demographic metadata were provided uncurated, with the amount varying by source and participant.

On this clone: No antigen is known for it. No base quality information exists; no much larger clone differs at one position.

At one collaborating source in Seattle, patients were enrolled during active infection and were followed longitudinally through the course of disease. Collaborating institutions collected whole blood in K2EDTA tubes following their own protocols. Collaborator samples were shipped for TCRbeta analysis as frozen whole blood, isolated PBMCs, or DNA extracted from either sample type. TCRbeta CDR3 regions were amplified from genomic DNA by means of the immunoSEQ Assay, a bias-controlled multiplex PCR. The source study handled its data this way. Within the assay, amplification of reference gene primers was used to estimate how many nucleated cells each sample contained. To quantify the absolute abundance of each unique TCRbeta CDR3 rearrangement, sequence reads were collapsed and filtered. Productive Simpson clonality was computed per sample as the square root of Simpson's diversity index over productive rearrangements. TCRdb mirrors the immuneACCESS table, restricted to in-frame sequences. Some clones are absent from its copies; in checked studies, under half trace to an unresolved V gene, and the reason for the others is unknown. D and trimming come from the DNA, and the V and J calls and clone size come from that table. The sample has about 240,000 clones on record, 81% of them singletons. The top ten clones comprise 6% to 8% of the sample.

V is pruned by 9 bases and J by 4 bases, leaving 11 bases of the junction without a gene match. Reading from cysteine to phenylalanine, the CDR3 counts 15 amino acids. Only the CDR3 region is kept as DNA, spanning 45 bases read in frame from base 1. According to the germline V gene (reference sequence), CDR1 reads LNHNV and CDR2 reads YYDKDF. The chain is made from TRBV15 and TRBJ1-5; 8 junctional bases match TRBD1. Sequencing input: peripheral blood. The source of this sequence is a woman aged 80 or over with COVID-19, enrolled during active disease. This receptor carries the CDR3 CATAKGQGKNQPQHF. Here is the DNA: TGTGCCACGGCTAAAGGACAGGGTAAGAATCAGCCCCAGCATTTT.